This TCR beta chain was sequenced for a study of cytomegalovirus exposure and HLA in healthy donors. Study-level background: Of the donors genotyped, about 390 in all, about 81% fell in the Caucasian-associated ancestry cluster. Study results and caveats: Later on, analysis showed that most CMV-associated TCR beta chains appeared to be HLA-restricted. Owing to their indistinguishability, certain V segments, notably TRBV6-2 and TRBV6-3, were excluded. Earlier analysis found most TCR beta V segments productive about 87% or about 30% of the time.

With regard to this clone: Its antigen is unknown.

CDR1 and CDR2 from the germline V gene are SGHNT and YYREEE (reference sequence). The CDR3 spans 15 residues. V lost 0 bases, J lost 4 bases, and 3 bases stayed unmatched. PCR employed 60 Vbeta and 13 Jbeta primers. The table came from immunoSEQ multiplex PCR; TCRdb's copy has only in-frame clones and leaves some out. The sample shows roughly 120,000 clones, 80% of them seen only once. The chain links TRBV5-4 to TRBJ2-3; 9 positions agree with TRBD2. The sequence derives from a male donor in good health and CMV-seronegative. The material sequenced was PBMCs. CDR3 amino acids: CASSLGLAASDTQYF. DNA for the CDR3: TGTGCCAGCAGCTTGGGACTAGCGGCCTCAGATACGCAGTATTTT. The entire variable domain, with the rest obtained from reference TRBV5-4 and TRBJ2-3, is as follows: ETGVTQSPTHLIKTRGQQVTLRCSSQSGHNTVSWYQQALGQGPQFIFQYYREEENGRGNFPPRFSGLQFPNYSSELNVNALELDDSALYLCASSLGLAASDTQYFGPGTRLTVL.